This T cell receptor beta chain was captured by sequencing in a study of T cell changes during pregnancy in multiple sclerosis. This clone was seen only once. Here immunoSEQ multiplex PCR was the method, and the copy in TCRdb shows in-frame clones only, minus some. The table includes about 58,000 clones, roughly 89% detected once. The germline V and J ends were trimmed by 6 bases and 0 bases, with 15 bases remaining between them. Per the germline V gene, CDR1 is SEHNR and CDR2 is FQNEAQ (reference sequence). CDR3 length equals 16 residues. The source material was CD4+ T cells from peripheral blood mononuclear cells, sampled after pregnancy. This sequence joins TRBV7-9 and TRBJ1-3; the D gene is possibly TRBD1 (6 bases). The sequence was collected from a female donor in good health, enrolled as a control in a pregnancy study. CDR3 nucleotides: TGTGCCAGCAGTTTTACAGGGCCTAGCTCTGGAAACACCATATATTTT. Protein product: CASSFTGPSSGNTIYF.